Following are 7 T cell receptor beta chains from one sample sequenced in a study of T cell repertoires in cytomegalovirus infection. TCRdb analysed the reads with MiXCR anew, one entry per CDR3 protein. The sample gives about 260,000 distinct CDR3 sequences, about 13% of which show up once; about 10% is in the top ten. Sequenced sample: PBMCs. The receptors here all came from a human donor in good health (CMV status not recorded). Some clones in this sample may be carry-over from other donors' samples.

In its sample, this clonotype was seen many times. V is TRBV7-2 and J is TRBJ2-7; no definite D call. The germline V and J ends were trimmed by 5 bases and 6 bases, with 14 bases remaining between them. The CDR3 totals 13 residues. In germline, CDR1 is SGHTA, CDR2 FQGNSA. The CDR3 sequence: CASSPGTFGEQYF. The CDR3 DNA follows: TGTGCCAGCAGCCCGGGCACATTCGGCGAGCAGTACTTC.

The V and J genes are TRBV7-2 and TRBJ1-6; a weak D match, TRBD1 (5 bases). Germline loops: CDR1 SGHTA, CDR2 FQGNSA. The V end was cut by 3 bases, the J end by 10 bases, with 16 bases between. CDR3 length: 15 residues. The CDR3 DNA sequence: TGTGCCAGCAGCTTTGAAGCGGGGGTCGGCTCACCCCTCCACTTT. It yields the protein CASSFEAGVGSPLHF.

The V call is TRBV6-2 or TRBV6-3, the J call TRBJ1-4; no clear D gene. Germline V gives CDR1 MNHEY, CDR2 SVGEGT. The CDR3 length is 12 residues. Deletions cut 10 bases from V and 8 bases from J, with 14 bases between. The CDR3 loop is CANKGLGEKLFF. The CDR3 bases are TGTGCCAACAAGGGTCTTGGAGAAAAACTGTTTTTT.

The chain combines TRBV12-3 or TRBV12-4 with TRBJ2-2; 7 bases line up with TRBD2. There are 16 residues in the CDR3. With 0 bases clipped from V and 4 bases from J, the junction kept 5 bases outside the gene matches. CDR3 loop: CASSLALGGGTGELFF. The CDR3 DNA reads as TGTGCCAGCAGTTTAGCGCTTGGGGGGGGCACCGGGGAGCTGTTTTTT.

This clonotype was recorded many times. V gene TRBV7-2 combines with J gene TRBJ2-5; 11 bases line up with TRBD2. The CDR3 totals 15 residues. From germline, CDR1 is SGHTA and CDR2 FQGNSA. The trim removed 4 bases at V and 1 base at J, leaving 2 bases unmatched. The CDR3: CASSYSGRAQETQYF. The CDR3 DNA reads TGTGCCAGCAGCTATAGCGGGAGGGCCCAAGAGACCCAGTACTTC.

This clonotype was seen at least ten times. The CDR3 sequence: CASSFSLGTGVDGYTF. Written as DNA, the CDR3 is TGTGCCAGCAGCTTTTCCCTAGGGACAGGGGTGGATGGCTACACCTTC. The genes are TRBV7-2 and TRBJ1-2; 10 bases line up with TRBD1. This CDR3 region has 16 residues. In germline, CDR1 is SGHTA, CDR2 FQGNSA. The V gene end was trimmed by 3 bases and the J gene end by 6 bases; junction bases not matched to a gene: 10.

This clonotype has a count of ten or more. The CDR3 nucleotides are TGTGCCAGCAGCCCAGAAGGGTCGGGGACCCAGTACTTC. Protein: CASSPEGSGTQYF. The chain is built from TRBV7-3 and TRBJ2-5; D unresolved. Trimming removed 5 bases at V and 7 bases at J, with 14 bases between. The length of the CDR3 is 13 residues. CDR1 is SGHTA, CDR2 FQGTGA, per germline.